One sample yielded the 16 T cell receptor beta chains listed below, sequenced in a study of blood T cell repertoires in COVID-19 (TCRdb year 2020). Receptors were amplified or captured by the immunoSEQ multiplex PCR assay. TCRdb obtained this table from immuneACCESS and retained in-frame rearrangements with V and J assigned. These tables miss some clones; where compared with another copy, unresolved V genes account for less than half of the shortfall, and the remainder is unexplained. The sample table shows about 370,000 clones, and 90% are seen once. 6.5% to 7% of the sample comes from the top ten. Sequenced input: peripheral blood. All receptors come from a man aged 18 to 29 with active or convalescent COVID-19.

V gene TRBV7-2 combines with J gene TRBJ2-4; D gene unclear. The germline CDR1 and CDR2 sequences are SGHTA and FQGNSA. The V gene lost 5 bases and the J gene lost 2 bases, with 10 bases spanning the gap. CDR3 length: 14 residues. CDR3 protein: CASSDTEPKNIQYF. For the CDR3, the DNA is TGTGCCAGCAGCGACACAGAACCCAAAAACATTCAGTACTTC.

The chain recombines TRBV6-4 with TRBJ1-5; D unresolved. V was shortened by 3 bases and J by 5 bases, with 11 bases between the two germline ends. This CDR3 spans 14 amino acids. The germline gives CDR1 MRHNA, CDR2 SNTAGT. As DNA, the CDR3 is TGTGCCAGCAGTGAGTTTTTGGGAGATCAGCCCCAGCATTTT. Translation gives CASSEFLGDQPQHF.

The rearrangement links TRBV2 to TRBJ1-5; TRBD1 aligns across 9 bases. J gave up 5 bases and V 1 base, and 9 bases lay outside the gene matches. Germline lookup yields CDR1 SNHLY and CDR2 FYNNEI. The CDR3 has 17 residues. CDR3: CASSEGPSQGAHQPQHF. CDR3 DNA: TGTGCCAGCAGTGAAGGCCCGTCACAGGGGGCGCATCAGCCCCAGCATTTT.

The chain uses TRBV7-6 and TRBJ2-1, with D possibly being TRBD1 (7 bases). The germline V gene has CDR1 SGHVS and CDR2 FNYEAQ. Trimming removed 0 bases at V and 2 bases at J, with 20 bases between. This CDR3 is 19 amino acids long. CDR3 sequence reads: CASSLARDSGGKAYNEQFF. For the CDR3, the DNA is TGTGCCAGCAGCTTAGCGCGGGACAGCGGAGGTAAAGCCTACAATGAGCAGTTCTTC.

The chain joins TRBV12-3 or TRBV12-4 to TRBJ2-2; the D is unclear. The V gene lost 7 bases and the J gene lost 2 bases, with 8 bases spanning the gap. The CDR3 loop spans 13 amino acids. The CDR3 sequence: CASNLFNTGELFF. The CDR3 coding sequence is TGTGCCAGCAATCTTTTCAACACCGGGGAGCTGTTTTTT.

The genes are TRBV19 and TRBJ1-2; 11 bases align to TRBD1. This CDR3 contains 15 residues. CDR1 LNHDA and CDR2 SQIVND come from the germline V gene (reference sequence). V was clipped by 5 bases and J by 4 bases; unmatched bases: 6. CDR3: CASSVTGQGVYGYTF. The CDR3 DNA follows: TGTGCCAGTAGTGTGACGGGACAGGGGGTCTATGGCTACACCTTC.

The chain links TRBV2 to TRBJ2-7, with D maybe TRBD1 (5 bases). CDR1 and CDR2 (germline): SNHLY, FYNNEI. This CDR3 is built from 14 residues. The V end lost 1 base, the J end lost 5 bases, and 12 bases lay between the germline ends. CDR3 sequence (DNA): TGTGCCAGCAGTGAAGTATATAGGGGCCACGAGCAGTACTTC. Translating it yields CASSEVYRGHEQYF.

The CDR3 spells CASSKTSGDYEQYF. The CDR3 DNA is TGCGCCAGCAGTAAGACTAGCGGGGACTACGAGCAGTACTTC. V and J are TRBV10-2 and TRBJ2-7; TRBD2 matches at 11 bases. The CDR3 consists of 14 residues. Germline CDR1 WSHSY, CDR2 SAAADI. The J segment lost 3 bases and the V segment lost 5 bases, leaving 3 bases of the junction unmatched.

CDR3 protein: CASSRRDSQQETQYF. The CDR3 region has the DNA TGTGCCAGCTCACGACGGGACTCGCAACAAGAGACCCAGTACTTC. V gene TRBV18 combines with J gene TRBJ2-5; D is perhaps TRBD2 (6 bases). V shed 4 bases and J shed 2 bases, with 14 bases lying between them. The CDR3 totals 15 residues. The germline V gene encodes CDR1 KGHSH and CDR2 LQKENI.

The CDR3 nucleotides read TGTGCCAGCAGTTACTCCCCGGGACTAGCTTCCTATGAGCAGTTCTTC. Translating gives CASSYSPGLASYEQFF. The V and J genes are TRBV6-5 and TRBJ2-1; 9 bases line up with TRBD2. CDR1 is MNHEY and CDR2 is SVGAGI in the germline V gene. This CDR3 is built from 16 residues. With V trimmed by 0 bases and J by 8 bases, 8 bases remained unmatched.

This clone was recorded only once. The chain has TRBV7-3 and TRBJ2-2; 13 nucleotides align to TRBD2. Germline CDR1 SGHTA, CDR2 FQGTGA. Unmatched junction bases numbered 4, after V lost 5 bases and J lost 4 bases. There are 16 residues in the CDR3. This CDR3 reads CASSPTSGRATGELFF. CDR3 sequence (DNA): TGTGCCAGCAGCCCAACTAGCGGGAGGGCCACCGGGGAGCTGTTTTTT. The whole variable domain, remainder taken from reference TRBV7-3 and TRBJ2-2, is GAGVSQTPSNKVTEKGKYVELRCDPISGHTALYWYRQSLGQGPEFLIYFQGTGAADDSGLPNDRFFAVRPEGSVSTLKIQRTERGDSAVYLCASSPTSGRATGELFFGEGSRLTVL.

This clone has a single count. V gene TRBV24-1 combines with J gene TRBJ1-4; D gene uncertain. CDR1 is KGHDR and CDR2 is SFDVKD in the germline V gene. V lost 6 bases and J lost 8, with 6 bases in between. CDR3 length equals 11 residues. CDR3 coding DNA: TGTGCCACCAGTAATAGAGAAAAACTGTTTTTT. Translating gives CATSNREKLFF.

The genes are TRBV19 and TRBJ2-6; D remains unclear. The CDR3 loop spans 15 amino acids. Trimming cost V 8 bases and J 2 bases, with 13 bases left between them. Looked up from germline, CDR1 is LNHDA and CDR2 is SQIVND (reference sequence). CDR3 in amino acids: CASETSLAGANVLTF. The CDR3 DNA reads as TGTGCCAGTGAGACTTCTCTGGCTGGGGCCAACGTCCTGACTTTC.

This clone was seen only once. The chain links TRBV2 to TRBJ1-5; D remains unclear. The germline V and J ends were trimmed by 3 bases and 0 bases, with 3 bases remaining between them. This CDR3 has 13 residues. Germline V gene sequence: CDR1 SNHLY, CDR2 FYNNEI. The CDR3 spells CASSDGSNQPQHF. The CDR3 DNA is TGTGCCAGCAGTGACGGTAGCAATCAGCCCCAGCATTTT.

The rearrangement links TRBV7-3 to TRBJ2-3, with 10 bases fitting TRBD2. Trimming removed 1 base from V and 4 bases from J; junction bases left unmatched: 8. The CDR3 consists of 17 residues. Germline assignment: CDR1 SGHTA and CDR2 FQGTGA. DNA for the CDR3: TGTGCCAGCAGCTTAAGTAGGCTAGCGGGAGCCTCAGATACGCAGTATTTT. It translates to CASSLSRLAGASDTQYF.

The chain carries TRBV27 and TRBJ2-3; no definite D call. Trimming took 9 bases from V and 1 from J, leaving 11 bases between them. The CDR3 consists of 13 residues. Germline values: CDR1 MNHEY, CDR2 SMNVEV (reference sequence). CDR3 loop: CASRVVGTDTQYF. The CDR3 coding sequence is TGTGCCAGTCGGGTCGTCGGCACAGATACGCAGTATTTT.